One sample yielded the 30 T cell receptor beta chains listed below, sequenced in a study of blood T cell repertoires in COVID-19. TCRdb's copy holds only in-frame clones and misses some; the assay was immunoSEQ multiplex PCR. This sample yields about 430,000 clones, of which 70% to 90% are seen a single time; 0.8% to 0.9% belongs to the top ten. Sequencing was carried out using peripheral blood. The receptors were gathered from a man aged 18 to 30 with COVID-19, enrolled during active disease.

This sequence joins TRBV30 and TRBJ2-1; 14 bases are a match to TRBD2. CDR1 and CDR2 from the germline V gene are GTSNPN and SVGIG (reference sequence). The CDR3 loop spans 15 amino acids. V lost 1 base, J lost 9 bases, and 5 bases stayed unmatched. The CDR3 reads CAWSGRLAGGSEQFF. Written as DNA, the CDR3 is TGTGCCTGGAGTGGCCGACTAGCGGGAGGGAGTGAGCAGTTCTTC. Drawing the rest from reference TRBV30 and TRBJ2-1, the complete variable domain is SQTIHQWPATLVQPVGSPLSLECTVEGTSNPNLYWYRQAAGRGLQLLFYSVGIGQISSEVPQNLSASRPQDRQFILSSKKLLLSDSGFYLCAWSGRLAGGSEQFFGPGTRLTVL.

This sequence joins TRBV12-3 or TRBV12-4 and TRBJ2-5; 9 positions match TRBD1. The CDR3 spans 12 residues. The V segment lost 8 bases and the J segment 5 bases; nucleotides outside the gene matches: 3. The CDR3 nucleotides read TGTGCCAGCGGAGACAGGGGGGAGACCCAGTACTTC. Its translation: CASGDRGETQYF.

The V call is TRBV7-2, the J call TRBJ2-5; weak D call: TRBD2 (6 bases). This CDR3 is 15 amino acids long. Trimming took 3 bases from V and 4 from J, leaving 15 bases between them. Germline V lookup: CDR1 SGHTA, CDR2 FQGNSA. The CDR3 sequence is CASSLQLGEAETQYF. CDR3 sequence (DNA): TGTGCCAGCAGCTTGCAACTTGGGGAGGCAGAGACCCAGTACTTC.

The V and J genes are TRBV11-2 and TRBJ2-1; 8 nucleotides align to TRBD2. The CDR3 contains 17 residues. Per the germline V gene, CDR1 is SGHAT and CDR2 is FQNNGV. After removal of 5 bases from V and 2 bases from J, the junction contained 11 bases not matched to a gene. The CDR3 DNA reads TGTGCCAGCAGCCCTTACCCGAAACTAGCGGCCTACAATGAGCAGTTCTTC. This sequence encodes CASSPYPKLAAYNEQFF.

The chain couples TRBV3-1 (or the pseudogene TRBV3-2) to TRBJ2-7; 8 bases are shared with TRBD1. V gave up 6 bases and J gave up 4 bases; unmatched junction bases: 2. CDR3 length: 12 amino acids. Per the germline V gene, CDR1 is LGHDT and CDR2 is YNNKEL (reference sequence). The CDR3 DNA reads TGTGCCAGCAGGGACAGGGCTTACGAGCAGTACTTC. This gives the protein CASRDRAYEQYF.

The V call is TRBV11-1, the J call TRBJ2-3, with 11 bases lining up with TRBD2. V lost 5 bases to trimming and J lost 6 bases; unmatched junction nucleotides: 10. Germline lookup yields CDR1 SGHAT and CDR2 FQDESV (reference sequence). The CDR3 runs to 16 residues. This CDR3 is CASSQRLAGSRDTQYF. The CDR3 coding sequence is TGTGCCAGCAGCCAAAGACTAGCGGGATCGAGGGATACGCAGTATTTT.

The V call is TRBV9, the J call TRBJ1-6, with unresolved D. Germline V gene data show CDR1 as SGDLS and CDR2 as YYNGEE. This CDR3 is built from 15 residues. Between the trimmed V and J ends, which lost 4 bases and 7 bases, there was a span of 15 bases. CDR3 DNA: TGTGCCAGCAGCCCTCTAGGTGACGGGAATTCACCCCTCCACTTT. Its translation: CASSPLGDGNSPLHF.

This chain uses TRBV11-2 with TRBJ2-3; 12 bases are shared with TRBD2. The V gene end was trimmed by 8 bases and the J gene end by 4 bases; junction bases not matched to a gene: 10. Germline loops: CDR1 SGHAT, CDR2 FQNNGV. The CDR3 covers 16 residues. The CDR3 reads CASALAGGVLADTQYF. CDR3 bases: TGTGCCAGCGCCCTAGCGGGGGGGGTCCTCGCAGATACGCAGTATTTT.

The rearrangement joins TRBV19 to TRBJ1-3; 7 nucleotides line up with TRBD1. The CDR3 is 16 residues long. The junction had 6 bases not matched to a gene; V was cut back by 4 bases and J by 0 bases. The germline V gene encodes CDR1 LNHDA and CDR2 SQIVND (reference sequence). CDR3 sequence reads: CASSTGQAFSGNTIYF. The CDR3 DNA sequence: TGTGCCAGTAGTACTGGACAGGCCTTCTCTGGAAACACCATATATTTT.

This chain connects TRBV6-6 to TRBJ1-1; D is possibly TRBD1 (6 bases). Trimming left V 8 bases short and J 1 base short, with 17 bases between. CDR1 and CDR2 from the germline V gene are MNHNY and SVGAGI (reference sequence). There are 15 residues in the CDR3. The CDR3, as DNA: TGTGCCAGCCTCTACAGGGCAGGGCAGAACACTGAAGCTTTCTTT. Its translation: CASLYRAGQNTEAFF.

This rearrangement joins TRBV5-8 to TRBJ2-3; 10 nucleotides agree with TRBD2. The length of the CDR3 is 15 residues. V was pared by 4 bases and J by 0 bases, with 2 bases of the junction left unmatched. CDR1 is SGHTS, CDR2 YDEGEE, per germline. The CDR3: CASSIAGGSTDTQYF. The CDR3 bases are TGTGCCAGCAGCATAGCGGGGGGAAGCACAGATACGCAGTATTTT.

This chain links TRBV5-4 with TRBJ2-2, with TRBD2 matching over 8 bases. The germline V gene encodes CDR1 SGHNT and CDR2 YYREEE (reference sequence). Germline trimming cut 5 bases from V and 4 bases from J; bases unmatched to any gene: 7. The CDR3 contains 15 residues. This CDR3 is CASSSGGGATGELFF. CDR3 DNA sequence: TGTGCCAGCAGTTCGGGAGGGGGGGCCACCGGGGAGCTGTTTTTT.

The CDR3 DNA reads TGTGCCAGCAGTGAGACAGGTAGCAATCAGCCCCAGCATTTT. It is translated as CASSETGSNQPQHF. This sequence joins TRBV6-1 and TRBJ1-5; D is perhaps TRBD1 (6 bases). Trimming took off 3 bases at V and 0 bases at J, with 6 bases between the two ends. This CDR3 contains 14 residues. The germline CDR1 and CDR2 sequences are MNHNS and SASEGT.

A single count supports this clone. The chain employs TRBV6-4 and TRBJ2-3; possible D gene TRBD1, 6 bases. The V gene's germline CDR1 is MRHNA and CDR2 SNTAGT. This CDR3 comprises 14 residues. V was trimmed by 6 bases and J by 2 bases, leaving 12 bases between them. The chain's CDR3 is CASRLTGSTDTQYF. CDR3 sequence (DNA): TGTGCCAGCAGACTGACAGGTTCCACAGATACGCAGTATTTT.

The rearrangement joins TRBV5-6 to TRBJ2-7, with D perhaps matching TRBD1 (5 bases). Trimming pared 4 bases from V and 2 bases from J, leaving 16 bases between. This CDR3 spans 15 amino acids. CDR1 and CDR2 (germline): SGHDT, YYEEEE. Written as DNA, the CDR3 is TGTGCCAGCAGCCAGGAAGGGGCTGGGACCTACGAGCAGTACTTC. Translating gives CASSQEGAGTYEQYF.

The CDR3 loop reads CASSFLGSGRREQFF. DNA for the CDR3: TGTGCCAGCAGCTTCCTGGGTAGCGGGAGACGAGAGCAGTTCTTC. This chain connects TRBV7-8 to TRBJ2-1, with 9 bases lining up with TRBD2. This CDR3 is 15 amino acids long. V lost 3 bases, J lost 10 bases, and 10 bases stayed unmatched. In germline, CDR1 is SGHVS, CDR2 FQNEAQ.

This clone showed up just a few times. The chain is built from TRBV5-4 and TRBJ2-3; D gene ambiguous. The CDR3 loop spans 11 amino acids. Per the germline V gene, CDR1 is SGHNT and CDR2 is YYREEE (reference sequence). V lost 6 bases and J 6 bases, leaving 8 bases between the germline ends. The CDR3 DNA reads as TGTGCCAGCACCTACGGGGATACGCAGTATTTT. Its translation: CASTYGDTQYF.

The chain joins TRBV7-8 to TRBJ1-1; 10 nucleotides align to TRBD1. This CDR3 contains 15 residues. The V and J ends lost 5 bases and 1 base, in that order; junction bases with no gene match: 4. Per the germline V gene, CDR1 is SGHVS and CDR2 is FQNEAQ. The DNA of the CDR3 is TGTGCCAGCAGCACCTGGACAGGGGGGAACACTGAAGCTTTCTTT. This gives the protein CASSTWTGGNTEAFF.

The rearrangement uses TRBV13 and TRBJ2-1; TRBD1 matches 8 bases. V shed 0 bases and J 9 bases; nucleotides not matched to a gene: 4. This CDR3 contains 14 residues. Germline V CDR1 and CDR2: PRHDT, FYEKMQ (reference sequence). CDR3 in amino acids: CASSLGQGAVEQFF. The CDR3 DNA follows: TGTGCCAGCAGCTTAGGGCAGGGGGCTGTTGAGCAGTTCTTC.

This rearrangement joins TRBV5-1 to TRBJ1-4; perhaps TRBD1 as D (5 bases). CDR1 is SGHRS and CDR2 is YFSETQ in the germline V gene. The germline V and J ends were trimmed by 2 bases and 3 bases, with 8 bases remaining between them. CDR3 length equals 14 residues. Here the CDR3 reads CASSLLGANEKLFF. The DNA of the CDR3 is TGCGCCAGCAGCTTATTAGGGGCTAATGAAAAACTGTTTTTT.

CDR3 region: CSAGTGYGYTF. CDR3 in DNA: TGCAGTGCCGGGACAGGGTATGGCTACACCTTC. J is TRBJ1-2 and V is TRBV20-1; 9 bases map to TRBD1. This CDR3 comprises 11 residues. Germline trimming cut 6 bases from V and 5 bases from J; bases unmatched to any gene: 1. Germline V gene sequence: CDR1 DFQATT, CDR2 SNEGSKA (reference sequence).

This chain joins TRBV4-1 and TRBJ1-5; unclear D gene. V lost 8 bases and J lost 4, with 18 bases in between. The CDR3 is 15 residues long. Germline V CDR1 and CDR2: MGHRA, YSYEKL. The CDR3 region has the DNA TGCGCCAGCGCGGTGGGAGCGATGGGGAATCAGCCCCAGCATTTT. Translating it yields CASAVGAMGNQPQHF.

This clone came up a few times. V usage is TRBV7-2 and J usage is TRBJ1-1, with D tentatively TRBD1 (6 bases). The germline CDR1 and CDR2 sequences are SGHTA and FQGNSA. The CDR3 consists of 14 residues. Between the trimmed V and J ends, which lost 1 base and 0 bases, there was a span of 6 bases. The CDR3 DNA follows: TGTGCCAGCAGCTTAGACAGGGTGAACACTGAAGCTTTCTTT. It specifies CASSLDRVNTEAFF. Together with reference TRBV7-2 and TRBJ1-1, the CDR3 gives the full variable domain: GAGVSQSPSNKVTEKGKDVELRCDPISGHTALYWYRQSLGQGLEFLIYFQGNSAPDKSGLPSDRFSAERTGGSVSTLTIQRTQQEDSAVYLCASSLDRVNTEAFFGQGTRLTVV.

The CDR3 nucleotides are TGTGCCAGCAGCTCCGACAGGGCGTCTGGAAACACCATATATTTT. Protein sequence: CASSSDRASGNTIYF. The rearrangement links TRBV11-3 to TRBJ1-3; 7 nucleotides match TRBD1. V was clipped by 4 bases and J by 1 base; unmatched bases: 4. The CDR3 extends over 15 amino acids. Germline assignment: CDR1 SGHNT and CDR2 YENEEA. Based on the CDR3 plus reference TRBV11-3 and TRBJ1-3, the full variable domain is EAGVVQSPRYKIIEKKQPVAFWCNPISGHNTLYWYLQNLGQGPELLIRYENEEAVDDSQLPKDRFSAERLKGVDSTLKIQPAELGDSAVYLCASSSDRASGNTIYFGEGSWLTVV.

The chain couples TRBV6-5 to TRBJ2-7, with 8 bases that match TRBD1. Germline lookup yields CDR1 MNHEY and CDR2 SVGAGI. Trimming cost V 6 bases and J 6 bases; bases outside gene matches: 13. This CDR3 spans 15 amino acids. The CDR3 bases are TGTGCCAGCAGCGTTACCTCTGGACAGGGAGCCGAGCAGTACTTC. It codes for CASSVTSGQGAEQYF.

This clone was seen a single time. At one of its ends the junction is not consistent with the germline gene, which may arise from a read error. This sequence joins TRBV4-1 and TRBJ2-1; no definite D call. The CDR3 totals 16 residues. Per the germline V gene, CDR1 is MGHRA and CDR2 is YSYEKL. As DNA, the CDR3 is TGCGCCAGCAGCCAAGAAGCTTTGAGGAGCTACGATGAGCAGTTCTTC. Residues: CASSQEALRSYDEQFF.

The chain couples TRBV27 to TRBJ2-1, with D unclear. CDR3 length: 13 residues. V was trimmed by 2 bases and J by 6 bases, leaving 8 bases between them. Germline V gene sequence: CDR1 MNHEY, CDR2 SMNVEV (reference sequence). The chain's CDR3 is CASSLLVSNEQFF. CDR3 DNA sequence: TGTGCCAGCAGTTTACTGGTGAGCAATGAGCAGTTCTTC.

In this sample, this clone turned up a few times. The chain has TRBV10-1 and TRBJ1-4; TRBD1 matches at 7 bases. V gave up 5 bases and J gave up 0 bases; unmatched junction bases: 9. The length of the CDR3 is 17 residues. The germline CDR1 and CDR2 sequences are WNHNN and SYGVQD (reference sequence). The CDR3 DNA reads as TGCGCCAGCAGTCTGAACGACAGGGAGGCAACTAATGAAAAACTGTTTTTT. Translation gives CASSLNDREATNEKLFF.

The gene calls are TRBV7-9 and TRBJ1-2; 9 nucleotides line up with TRBD1. V shed 5 bases and J 2 bases; nucleotides not matched to a gene: 6. Germline values: CDR1 SEHNR, CDR2 FQNEAQ (reference sequence). The CDR3 spans 15 residues. CDR3 DNA: TGTGCCAGCAGCGGGGGACAGGGTCTAAACTATGGCTACACCTTC. Residues: CASSGGQGLNYGYTF.

The genes are TRBV29-1 and TRBJ1-5; D gene ambiguous. Germline V lookup: CDR1 SQVTM, CDR2 ANQGSEA. The CDR3 has 12 residues. Trimming shortened V by 5 bases and J by 4 bases, and 9 bases separated the two germline ends. The CDR3 region is CSVKQSNQPQHF. In nucleotides, the CDR3 is TGCAGCGTTAAACAGTCTAATCAGCCCCAGCATTTT. Looking up the rest from reference TRBV29-1 and TRBJ1-5 gives the full variable domain: SAVISQKPSRDICQRGTSLTIQCQVDSQVTMMFWYRQQPGQSLTLIATANQGSEATYESGFVIDKFPISRPNLTFSTLTVSNMSPEDSSIYLCSVKQSNQPQHFGDGTRLSIL.